The T cell receptor beta chain under discussion was sequenced for a study of T-cell memory formation after mild COVID-19. This clonotype was seen only a few times. There are 16 residues in the CDR3. Per the germline V gene, CDR1 is SGHTA and CDR2 is FQGNSA. Trimming pared 0 bases from V and 7 bases from J, leaving 16 bases between. One entry per CDR3 protein, called by TCRdb with MiXCR from the 5' RACE reads. Of about 400,000 distinct CDR3 sequences listed, more than 15% are singletons. V usage is TRBV7-2 and J usage is TRBJ2-1; D perhaps matches TRBD2 (7 bases). This clonotype was obtained from a man aged 18 to 29 who had mild COVID-19 (a few samples of this study predate the infection). Cell type and time point are not known. Sequencing was done on a sample of PBMCs or a T cell subset sorted from them (not recorded which). The CDR3 bases are TGTGCCAGCAGCTTAGCCCAGGGGAGGGTCAGAAATGAGCAGTTCTTC. This translates into CASSLAQGRVRNEQFF.